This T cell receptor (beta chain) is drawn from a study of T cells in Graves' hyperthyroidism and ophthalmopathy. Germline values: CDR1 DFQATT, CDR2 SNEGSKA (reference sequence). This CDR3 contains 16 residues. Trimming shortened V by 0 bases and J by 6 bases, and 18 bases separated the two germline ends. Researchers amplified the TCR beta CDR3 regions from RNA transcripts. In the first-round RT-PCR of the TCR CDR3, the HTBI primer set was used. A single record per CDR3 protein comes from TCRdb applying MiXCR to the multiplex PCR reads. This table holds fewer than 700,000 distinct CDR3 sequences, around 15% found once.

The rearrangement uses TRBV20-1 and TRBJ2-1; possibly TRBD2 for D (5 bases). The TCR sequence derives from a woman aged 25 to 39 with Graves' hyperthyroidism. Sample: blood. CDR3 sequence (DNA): TGCAGTGCTAGAGATCTTAACTCCTTTCGGGGCAATGAGCAGTTCTTC. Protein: CSARDLNSFRGNEQFF.